Shown below are 27 T cell receptor beta chains from a single sample sequenced in a study of shared clonotypes between healthy human individuals. Sequencing used immunoSEQ multiplex PCR; TCRdb keeps in-frame clones, though not all of them. The table records 110,000 or so clones, more than 65% of them present only once. Sequences were obtained from memory CD8+ T cells sorted from blood. Subset of the sample: CD45RO+ cells pooled with CCR7-negative TemRA cells. These receptors came from a woman between 25 and 40 years old in good health.

This clone occurred a few times. The gene calls are TRBV19 and TRBJ2-2; 13 bases are shared with TRBD2. CDR1 and CDR2 (germline): LNHDA, SQIVND (reference sequence). V dropped 4 bases and J dropped 4; count of bases not matched to a gene: 6. The CDR3 runs to 17 residues. As DNA, the CDR3 is TGTGCCAGTAGTACCGGACTAGCGGGAGAGGGCACCGGGGAGCTGTTTTTT. Translating it yields CASSTGLAGEGTGELFF.

Notes on this clone: A junction boundary mismatches the germline segment, possibly from a read error. The chain recombines TRBV6-4 with TRBJ2-7, with 7 nucleotides matching TRBD2. The CDR3 is 14 amino acids. Germline assignment: CDR1 MRHNA and CDR2 SNTAGT. This chain's CDR3 is CASTDPGREYEQYF. The CDR3 coding sequence is TGTGCCAGCACTGACCCGGGGAGGGAATACGAGCAGTACTTC.

This chain joins TRBV27 and TRBJ2-7, with D tentatively TRBD1 or TRBD2 (6 bases each). Trimming pared 5 bases from V and 4 bases from J, leaving 15 bases between. The CDR3 runs to 14 residues. Germline CDR1 and CDR2: MNHEY and SMNVEV (reference sequence). CDR3 bases: TGTGCCAGCAGTCGGGACTCCCAGGGGTACGAGCAGTACTTC. Its translation: CASSRDSQGYEQYF.

The chain uses TRBV29-1 and TRBJ1-2; D is undetermined. The CDR3 consists of 12 residues. V shed 6 bases and J shed 2 bases, with 10 bases lying between them. Germline loops: CDR1 SQVTM, CDR2 ANQGSEA. The CDR3: CSVGKGNYGYTF. CDR3 coding DNA: TGCAGCGTGGGGAAAGGGAACTATGGCTACACCTTC.

The V call is TRBV7-6, the J call TRBJ1-4, with D maybe TRBD1 (6 bases). The CDR3 has 17 residues. V was cut by 5 bases and J by 1 base, with 17 bases left in between. Germline-derived CDR1 and CDR2 are SGHVS and FNYEAQ. As DNA, the CDR3 is TGTGCCAGCAGCGCATGGCAGGGGCTGGGAACTAATGAAAAACTGTTTTTT. Protein: CASSAWQGLGTNEKLFF.

CDR3 in amino acids: CASSLSPSSYEQYF. CDR3 nucleotide sequence: TGTGCCAGCAGCTTAAGCCCCAGCTCCTACGAGCAGTACTTC. The chain is built from TRBV11-3 and TRBJ2-5; no clear D gene. The J call is in doubt because the DNA end fits TRBJ2-7 better. The CDR3 sequence is 14 residues long. Germline-derived CDR1 and CDR2 are SGHNT and YENEEA.

The genes are TRBV10-3 and TRBJ2-1, with D maybe TRBD2 (6 bases). The V gene lost 4 bases and the J gene lost 3 bases, with 19 bases spanning the gap. This CDR3 has 17 residues. From germline, CDR1 is ENHRY and CDR2 SYGVKD. The CDR3 protein is CAISARGGPIIYNEQFF. The CDR3 DNA is TGTGCCATCAGTGCTAGGGGAGGCCCGATAATCTACAATGAGCAGTTCTTC.

The chain employs TRBV2 and TRBJ2-1; the match to TRBD1 covers 7 bases. Germline assignment: CDR1 SNHLY and CDR2 FYNNEI. V gave up 8 bases and J gave up 0 bases; unmatched junction bases: 10. The CDR3 runs to 16 residues. CDR3 bases: TGTGCCAGCTCCAAGGACAGGACGAGCTCCTACAATGAGCAGTTCTTC. As protein: CASSKDRTSSYNEQFF. Full variable domain (outside the CDR3, taken from reference TRBV2 and TRBJ2-1): EPEVTQTPSHQVTQMGQEVILRCVPISNHLYFYWYRQILGQKVEFLVSFYNNEISEKSEIFDDQFSVERPDGSNFTLKIRSTKLEDSAMYFCASSKDRTSSYNEQFFGPGTRLTVL.

In this sample, this clone turned up once. CDR3 sequence: CASSTSGERPNYGYTF. CDR3 coding DNA: TGCGCCAGCAGTACCTCGGGAGAACGGCCAAACTATGGCTACACCTTC. The chain uses TRBV5-1 and TRBJ1-2, with D unclear. This CDR3 contains 16 residues. V lost 5 bases and J lost 2, with 19 bases in between. Germline CDR1 is SGHRS and CDR2 is YFSETQ.

This clone was observed a few times. This chain uses TRBV20-1 with TRBJ2-2; no clear D gene. The CDR3 runs to 11 residues. Germline lookup yields CDR1 DFQATT and CDR2 SNEGSKA (reference sequence). Deletions cut 3 bases from V and 3 bases from J, with 2 bases between. In nucleotides, the CDR3 is TGCAGTGCTAGCTACACCGGGGAGCTGTTTTTT. Translation: CSASYTGELFF.

The chain has TRBV27 and TRBJ1-1; 10 positions match TRBD1. CDR1 is MNHEY, CDR2 SMNVEV, per germline (reference sequence). Germline trimming cut 5 bases from V and 3 bases from J; bases unmatched to any gene: 3. The CDR3 runs 14 residues. The CDR3 sequence is CASSLTGGYTEAFF. The CDR3 nucleotides are TGTGCCAGCAGTCTGACAGGGGGCTACACTGAAGCTTTCTTT.

The chain recombines TRBV5-4 with TRBJ1-2, with a weak D call TRBD1 (5 bases). The CDR3 length is 14 residues. Germline CDR1 is SGHNT and CDR2 is YYREEE (reference sequence). Trimming took 0 bases from V and 9 from J, leaving 15 bases between them. CDR3 amino acids: CASSLEGVGFRYTF. CDR3 nucleotides: TGTGCCAGCAGCTTGGAAGGGGTGGGCTTTCGCTACACCTTC.

This clone was counted a single time. This sequence joins TRBV2 and TRBJ2-4; possibly TRBD1 for D (6 bases). The CDR3 covers 14 residues. V lost 8 bases to trimming and J lost 6 bases, with 17 bases between them. Germline V CDR1 and CDR2: SNHLY, FYNNEI. The CDR3 is CASLGGAGANIQYF. CDR3 DNA: TGTGCCAGCCTAGGTGGGGCAGGGGCAAACATTCAGTACTTC.

Of note for this clone: One end of the junction does not line up with germline, which may come from a read error. J is TRBJ2-1 and V is TRBV11-1; 9 nucleotides match TRBD2. Germline V gives CDR1 SGHAT, CDR2 FQDESV (reference sequence). The CDR3 consists of 15 residues. CDR3 in DNA: TGTGCCAGCAGCCTAGCGGGAACAATCTACAATGAGCAGTTCTTC. Its translation: CASSLAGTIYNEQFF. The whole variable domain, filled in from reference TRBV11-1 and TRBJ2-1, reads EAEVAQSPRYKITEKSQAVAFWCDPISGHATLYWYRQILGQGPELLVQFQDESVVDDSQLPKDRFSAERLKGVDSTLKIQPAELGDSAMYLCASSLAGTIYNEQFFGPGTRLTVL.

The rearrangement joins TRBV28 to TRBJ1-5; D is unclear. CDR1 MDHEN and CDR2 SYDVKM come from the germline V gene. The CDR3 contains 19 residues. Trimming took 6 bases from V and 3 from J, leaving 27 bases between them. The CDR3 bases are TGTGCCAGCAGCACCGGGATATGGGATATATACATCTCCAATCAGCCCCAGCATTTT. It encodes CASSTGIWDIYISNQPQHF.

The rearrangement uses TRBV7-6 and TRBJ1-2, with D maybe TRBD1 (5 bases). The CDR3 covers 15 residues. Trimming shortened V by 0 bases and J by 7 bases, and 15 bases separated the two germline ends. Germline loops: CDR1 SGHVS, CDR2 FNYEAQ. The CDR3 loop is CASSLAAGGVSGYTF. In nucleotides, the CDR3 is TGTGCCAGCAGCTTAGCGGCCGGGGGTGTCTCTGGCTACACCTTC.

The chain uses TRBV27 and TRBJ2-7; 7 bases align to TRBD1. This CDR3 is built from 14 residues. V was clipped by 2 bases and J by 3 bases; unmatched bases: 4. CDR1 MNHEY and CDR2 SMNVEV come from the germline V gene (reference sequence). The CDR3 reads CASSLVRGRYEQYF. The DNA of the CDR3 is TGTGCCAGCAGTTTAGTAAGGGGGCGCTACGAGCAGTACTTC.

The count of this clone is one. J is TRBJ2-7 and V is TRBV19; 8 bases agree with TRBD1. V lost 5 bases to trimming and J lost 2 bases; unmatched junction nucleotides: 11. The CDR3 runs 16 residues. CDR1 and CDR2 (germline): LNHDA, SQIVND (reference sequence). The CDR3 region is CASSLTGTGPAYEQYF. The CDR3 region has the DNA TGTGCCAGTAGTTTAACCGGGACAGGCCCAGCCTACGAGCAGTACTTC. The full variable domain, rest sourced from reference TRBV19 and TRBJ2-7, is DGGITQSPKYLFRKEGQNVTLSCEQNLNHDAMYWYRQDPGQGLRLIYYSQIVNDFQKGDIAEGYSVSREKKESFPLTVTSAQKNPTAFYLCASSLTGTGPAYEQYFGPGTRLTVT.

In this sample, this clone turned up many times. The V call is TRBV6-4, the J call TRBJ2-1, with TRBD2 identical over 11 bases. The germline gives CDR1 MRHNA, CDR2 SNTAGT. This CDR3 has 15 residues. Trimming took 5 bases from V and 8 from J; bases not matched to a gene: 8. This CDR3 is CASSPTSGSTDEQFF. The CDR3, as DNA: TGTGCCAGCAGTCCAACTAGCGGGAGCACCGATGAGCAGTTCTTC.

The chain joins TRBV7-9 to TRBJ2-7; 10 bases are shared with TRBD2. The germline V gene encodes CDR1 SEHNR and CDR2 FQNEAQ (reference sequence). This CDR3 has 15 residues. The ends lost 5 bases at V and 2 bases at J; junction bases unmatched: 6. CDR3: CASSPGLAATYEQYF. In DNA, the CDR3 is TGTGCCAGCAGCCCCGGACTAGCGGCTACCTACGAGCAGTACTTC.

The chain links TRBV28 to TRBJ2-5, with D possibly matching TRBD2 (5 bases). The CDR3 has 16 residues. Germline V gene lookup returns CDR1 MDHEN and CDR2 SYDVKM. The V and J ends lost 3 bases and 2 bases respectively, with 16 bases between them. CDR3 residues: CASSFPIGGSQETQYF. Written as DNA, the CDR3 is TGTGCCAGCAGTTTCCCAATCGGCGGGTCACAAGAGACCCAGTACTTC.

V usage is TRBV28 and J usage is TRBJ2-1; weak D call: TRBD2 (5 bases). The CDR3 spans 13 residues. V shed 6 bases and J shed 10 bases, with 16 bases lying between them. Per germline, CDR1 MDHEN and CDR2 SYDVKM. CDR3 in DNA: TGTGCCAGCAGCGAGGGTCTAGCCCAAGAGCAGTTCTTC. Its protein product is CASSEGLAQEQFF.

This sequence joins TRBV30 and TRBJ2-7, with 9 bases lining up with TRBD1. V shed 3 bases and J 5 bases; nucleotides not matched to a gene: 11. The CDR3 sequence is 15 residues long. Per the germline V gene, CDR1 is GTSNPN and CDR2 is SVGIG (reference sequence). The CDR3 DNA is TGTGCCTGGAGGCAGACCGGACAGGGGTTACACGAGCAGTACTTC. Translation gives CAWRQTGQGLHEQYF.

J is TRBJ2-4 and V is TRBV5-1, with D perhaps matching TRBD2 (8 bases). V gave up 4 bases and J gave up 0 bases, with 23 bases separating them. Per germline, CDR1 SGHRS and CDR2 YFSETQ. This CDR3 has 19 amino acids. The CDR3 DNA reads TGCGCCAGCAGCCCAGACGGGAGGGGGCGAGGTCAAGCCAAAAACATTCAGTACTTC. Translated: CASSPDGRGRGQAKNIQYF.

The rearrangement joins TRBV27 to TRBJ2-1, with 13 bases aligning to TRBD2. CDR3 length equals 15 residues. The V segment lost 5 bases and the J segment 9 bases; nucleotides outside the gene matches: 7. Germline V gene sequence: CDR1 MNHEY, CDR2 SMNVEV (reference sequence). The CDR3 sequence: CASSGRLAGGIEQFF. Here the CDR3 DNA reads TGTGCCAGCAGTGGAAGACTAGCGGGAGGCATTGAGCAGTTCTTC.

The J gene is TRBJ2-3, the V gene TRBV5-1, with 8 positions matching TRBD2. Losses at the gene ends were 4 bases for V and 5 bases for J; bases not matched to a gene: 9. Germline CDR1 is SGHRS and CDR2 is YFSETQ. This CDR3 region has 15 residues. CDR3 region: CASSLGGGRIDTQYF. As DNA, the CDR3 is TGCGCCAGCAGCCTTGGGGGCGGGAGGATAGATACGCAGTATTTT. The complete variable domain, with remaining parts taken from reference TRBV5-1 and TRBJ2-3, reads KAGVTQTPRYLIKTRGQQVTLSCSPISGHRSVSWYQQTPGQGLQFLFEYFSETQRNKGNFPGRFSGRQFSNSRSEMNVSTLELGDSALYLCASSLGGGRIDTQYFGPGTRLTVL.

The gene calls are TRBV23-1 and TRBJ2-7, with 11 nucleotides matching TRBD1. TRBV23-1 qualifies as an ORF whose function is uncertain. The length of the CDR3 is 14 residues. V shed 6 bases, J shed 2 bases, and the junction held 3 bases outside the gene matches. CDR3 residues: CASSRDRGTYEQYF. DNA of the CDR3: TGCGCCAGCAGCCGGGACAGGGGGACCTACGAGCAGTACTTC.